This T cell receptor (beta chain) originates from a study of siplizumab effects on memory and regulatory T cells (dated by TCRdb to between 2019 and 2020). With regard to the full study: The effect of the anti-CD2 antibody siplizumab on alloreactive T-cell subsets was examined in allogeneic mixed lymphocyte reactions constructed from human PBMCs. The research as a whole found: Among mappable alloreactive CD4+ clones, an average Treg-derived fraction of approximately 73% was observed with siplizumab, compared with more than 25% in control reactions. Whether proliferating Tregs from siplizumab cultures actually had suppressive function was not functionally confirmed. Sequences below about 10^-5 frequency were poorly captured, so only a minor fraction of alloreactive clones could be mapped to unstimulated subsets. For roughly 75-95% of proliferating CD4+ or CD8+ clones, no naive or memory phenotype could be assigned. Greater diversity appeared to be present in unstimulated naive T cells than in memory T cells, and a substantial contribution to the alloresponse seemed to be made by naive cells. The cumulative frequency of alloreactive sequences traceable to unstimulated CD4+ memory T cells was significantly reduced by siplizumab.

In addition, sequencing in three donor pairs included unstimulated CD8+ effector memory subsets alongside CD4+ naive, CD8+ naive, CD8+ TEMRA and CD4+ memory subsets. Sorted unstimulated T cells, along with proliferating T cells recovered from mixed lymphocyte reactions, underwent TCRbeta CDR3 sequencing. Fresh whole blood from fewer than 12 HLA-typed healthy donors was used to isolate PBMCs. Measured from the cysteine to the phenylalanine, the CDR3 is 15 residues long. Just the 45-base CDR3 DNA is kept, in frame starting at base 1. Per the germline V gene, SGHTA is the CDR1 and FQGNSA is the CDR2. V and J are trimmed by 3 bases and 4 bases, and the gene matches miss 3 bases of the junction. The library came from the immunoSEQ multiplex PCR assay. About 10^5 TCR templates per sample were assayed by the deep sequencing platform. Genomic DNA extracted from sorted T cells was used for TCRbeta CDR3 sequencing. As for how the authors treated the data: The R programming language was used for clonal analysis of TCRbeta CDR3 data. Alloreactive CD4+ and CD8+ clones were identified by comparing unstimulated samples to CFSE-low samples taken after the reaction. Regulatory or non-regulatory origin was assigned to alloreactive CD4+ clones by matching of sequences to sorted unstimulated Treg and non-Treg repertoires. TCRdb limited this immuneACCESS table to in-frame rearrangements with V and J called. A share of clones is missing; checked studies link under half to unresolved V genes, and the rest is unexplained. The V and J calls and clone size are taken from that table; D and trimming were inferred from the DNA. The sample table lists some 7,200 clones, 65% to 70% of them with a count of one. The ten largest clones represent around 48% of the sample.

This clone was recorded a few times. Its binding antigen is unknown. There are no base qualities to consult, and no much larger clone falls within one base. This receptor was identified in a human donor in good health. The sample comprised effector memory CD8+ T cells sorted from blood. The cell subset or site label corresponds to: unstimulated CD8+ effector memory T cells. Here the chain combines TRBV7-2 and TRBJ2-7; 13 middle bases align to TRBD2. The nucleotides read TGTGCCAGCAGCTTGACGGGACTAGCGGGGTACGAGCAGTACTTC. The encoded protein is CASSLTGLAGYEQYF.